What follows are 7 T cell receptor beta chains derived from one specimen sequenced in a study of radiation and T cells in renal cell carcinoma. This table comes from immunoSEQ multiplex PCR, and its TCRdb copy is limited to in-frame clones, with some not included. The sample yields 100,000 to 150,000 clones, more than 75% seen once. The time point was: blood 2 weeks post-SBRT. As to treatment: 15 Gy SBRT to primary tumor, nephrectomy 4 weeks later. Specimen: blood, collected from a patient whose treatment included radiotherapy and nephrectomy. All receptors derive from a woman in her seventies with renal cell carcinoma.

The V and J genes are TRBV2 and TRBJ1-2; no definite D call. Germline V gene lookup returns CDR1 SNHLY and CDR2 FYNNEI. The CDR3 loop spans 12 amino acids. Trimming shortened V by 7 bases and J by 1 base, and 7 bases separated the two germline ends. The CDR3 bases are TGTGCCAGCAACTCACTTAACTATGGCTACACCTTC. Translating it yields CASNSLNYGYTF.

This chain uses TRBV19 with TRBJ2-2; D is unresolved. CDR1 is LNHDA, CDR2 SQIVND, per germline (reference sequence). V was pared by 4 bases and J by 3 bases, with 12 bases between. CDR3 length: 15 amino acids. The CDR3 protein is CASSRAGAHTGELFF. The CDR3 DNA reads TGTGCCAGTAGTAGAGCTGGCGCCCACACCGGGGAGCTGTTTTTT.

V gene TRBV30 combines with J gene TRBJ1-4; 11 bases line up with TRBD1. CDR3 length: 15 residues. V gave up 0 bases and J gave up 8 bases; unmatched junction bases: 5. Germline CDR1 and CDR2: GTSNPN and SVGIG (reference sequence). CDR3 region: CAWSVLGTGGEKLFF. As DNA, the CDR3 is TGTGCCTGGAGTGTACTCGGGACAGGGGGAGAAAAACTGTTTTTT.

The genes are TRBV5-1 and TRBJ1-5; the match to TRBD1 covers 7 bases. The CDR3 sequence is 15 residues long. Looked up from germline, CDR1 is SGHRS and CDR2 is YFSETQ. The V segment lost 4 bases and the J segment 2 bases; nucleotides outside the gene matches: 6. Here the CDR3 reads CASSQGGYGNQPQHF. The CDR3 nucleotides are TGCGCCAGCAGCCAGGGGGGTTATGGCAATCAGCCCCAGCATTTT.

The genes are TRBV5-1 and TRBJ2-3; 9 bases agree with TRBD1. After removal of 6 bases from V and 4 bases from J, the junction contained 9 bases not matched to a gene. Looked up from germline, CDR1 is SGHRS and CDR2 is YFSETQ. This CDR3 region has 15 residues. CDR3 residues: CASIARDREADTQYF. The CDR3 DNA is TGCGCCAGCATCGCCCGGGACAGGGAGGCAGATACGCAGTATTTT.

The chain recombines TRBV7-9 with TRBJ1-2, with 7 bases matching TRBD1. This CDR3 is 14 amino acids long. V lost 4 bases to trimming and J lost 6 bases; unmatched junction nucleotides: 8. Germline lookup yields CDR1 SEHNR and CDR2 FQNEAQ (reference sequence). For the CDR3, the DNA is TGTGCCAGCAGCTCCGATACAGGGGAGGATGGCTACACCTTC. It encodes CASSSDTGEDGYTF.

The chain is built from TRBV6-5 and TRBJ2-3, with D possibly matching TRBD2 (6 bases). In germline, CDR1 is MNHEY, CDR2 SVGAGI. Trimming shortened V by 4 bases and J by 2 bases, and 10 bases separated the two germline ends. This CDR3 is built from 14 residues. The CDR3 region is CASSSGGITDTQYF. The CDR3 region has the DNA TGTGCCAGCAGTTCTGGGGGGATCACAGATACGCAGTATTTT.